A selection of T cell receptor beta chains follows, all from one sample in a study of chemoradiotherapy in HPV16-positive cancers. Repertoires were generated with immunoSEQ multiplex PCR, while TCRdb's copy carries only in-frame clones and drops some. The table includes 300 to 350 clones, about 88% detected once. The specimen was tumor tissue, collected from a patient who underwent chemoradiotherapy. The source of these receptors is a human donor with HPV-associated anogenital cancer. CDR3s include the opening cysteine and the closing phenylalanine or tryptophan. Each record gives: J gene, D gene, V gene, CDR3 protein. A D gene is named only where the DNA matches it firmly.

j_call: TRBJ1-1; d_call: TRBD1; v_call: TRBV28; cdr3_aa: CASNGQGGMNTEAFF
j_call: TRBJ2-7; d_call: .; v_call: TRBV5-1; cdr3_aa: CASSREGQVPYSYEQYF
j_call: TRBJ2-5; d_call: .; v_call: TRBV7-9; cdr3_aa: CASSLAFSRTQYF
j_call: TRBJ1-1; d_call: TRBD1; v_call: TRBV5-6; cdr3_aa: CASFRDRGPLNTEAFF
j_call: TRBJ1-1; d_call: .; v_call: TRBV11-3; cdr3_aa: CASSLGDTEAFF
j_call: TRBJ1-3; d_call: .; v_call: TRBV2; cdr3_aa: CASSVENTIYF
j_call: TRBJ1-1; d_call: .; v_call: TRBV6-4; cdr3_aa: CASSEMENTEAFF
j_call: TRBJ1-2; d_call: .; v_call: TRBV2; cdr3_aa: CASSGDNLNYGYTF
j_call: TRBJ2-7; d_call: .; v_call: TRBV27; cdr3_aa: CASSPYESYEQYF
j_call: TRBJ1-1; d_call: .; v_call: TRBV11-3; cdr3_aa: CASSFGTEAFF
j_call: TRBJ1-1; d_call: .; v_call: TRBV11-3; cdr3_aa: CASSPGPLNTEAFF
j_call: TRBJ1-3; d_call: TRBD1; v_call: TRBV7-3; cdr3_aa: CASSLGQGAGNTIYF
j_call: TRBJ1-2; d_call: .; v_call: TRBV27; cdr3_aa: CASSLLTGKSGGYTF
j_call: TRBJ1-5; d_call: TRBD1; v_call: TRBV4-1; cdr3_aa: CASSQDTGEQPQHF
j_call: TRBJ2-7; d_call: TRBD2; v_call: TRBV5-1; cdr3_aa: CASRVSGGEFYEQYF
j_call: TRBJ2-1; d_call: TRBD2; v_call: TRBV27; cdr3_aa: CASTLISSGSNEQFF
j_call: TRBJ2-7; d_call: .; v_call: TRBV5-1; cdr3_aa: CASSLQGRSSYEQYF
j_call: TRBJ2-1; d_call: .; v_call: TRBV7-3; cdr3_aa: CASSGTFGTAKFF
j_call: TRBJ1-3; d_call: .; v_call: TRBV2; cdr3_aa: CARDQGPGNTIYF
j_call: TRBJ1-1; d_call: .; v_call: TRBV10-3; cdr3_aa: CAISSYKKPEAFF
j_call: TRBJ2-7; d_call: TRBD2; v_call: TRBV5-6; cdr3_aa: CASSLRTGTSVYEQYF
j_call: TRBJ2-7; d_call: .; v_call: TRBV5-4; cdr3_aa: CASRQETETGQYF